The 3 T cell receptor beta chains below all came from one sample that was sequenced in a study of cytomegalovirus exposure and HLA in healthy donors. TCRdb's copy holds only in-frame clones and misses some; the assay was immunoSEQ multiplex PCR. This repertoire shows under 150,000 clones, roughly nine tenths found once; its top ten account for just under 3%. Material for sequencing was PBMCs. The receptors come from a man younger than 35 in good health and CMV-seronegative.

The rearrangement joins TRBV28 to TRBJ1-3; maybe TRBD1 (5 bases). Germline V gives CDR1 MDHEN, CDR2 SYDVKM. The CDR3 extends over 15 amino acids. V lost 4 bases, J lost 0 bases, and 10 bases lay in between. CDR3 in amino acids: CASSSQGLSGNTIYF. The CDR3 DNA sequence: TGTGCCAGCAGTTCGCAGGGACTCTCTGGAAACACCATATATTTT.

The rearrangement uses TRBV5-1 and TRBJ1-1; D gene unclear. Germline CDR1 reads SGHRS; CDR2 reads YFSETQ. V lost 0 bases and J lost 3, with 18 bases in between. CDR3 length: 17 residues. The CDR3 region is CASSLVTWGDGDTEAFF. The CDR3, as DNA: TGCGCCAGCAGCTTGGTGACATGGGGAGATGGAGACACTGAAGCTTTCTTT.

The genes are TRBV6-1 and TRBJ2-7; D is perhaps TRBD1 (5 bases). Germline V gives CDR1 MNHNS, CDR2 SASEGT. This CDR3 has 11 amino acids. The germline V and J ends were trimmed by 7 bases and 3 bases, with 7 bases remaining between them. CDR3 region: CASTDSYEQYF. In DNA, the CDR3 is TGTGCCAGCACCGACAGCTACGAGCAGTACTTC.